What follows is one TCR beta chain and its context. The germline gives CDR1 GTSNPN, CDR2 SVGIG (reference sequence). Trimming cost V 4 bases and J 5 bases, with 13 bases left between them. This CDR3 region has 13 residues. Sequencing was performed with immunoSEQ multiplex PCR; in TCRdb, only in-frame clones are kept and a portion is missing. The repertoire holds over 250,000 clones, with approximately 86% as singletons. This record comes from a study of blood T cell repertoires in COVID-19. The V call is TRBV30, the J call TRBJ2-3; weak D call: TRBD1 (5 bases). The source is a woman between 18 and 30 years old who had recovered from COVID-19. The sequencing input was PBMCs or T cells enriched from blood (not recorded which). The chain's CDR3 is CAWTLGQGDTQYF. CDR3 in DNA: TGTGCCTGGACCTTAGGTCAGGGAGATACGCAGTATTTT.